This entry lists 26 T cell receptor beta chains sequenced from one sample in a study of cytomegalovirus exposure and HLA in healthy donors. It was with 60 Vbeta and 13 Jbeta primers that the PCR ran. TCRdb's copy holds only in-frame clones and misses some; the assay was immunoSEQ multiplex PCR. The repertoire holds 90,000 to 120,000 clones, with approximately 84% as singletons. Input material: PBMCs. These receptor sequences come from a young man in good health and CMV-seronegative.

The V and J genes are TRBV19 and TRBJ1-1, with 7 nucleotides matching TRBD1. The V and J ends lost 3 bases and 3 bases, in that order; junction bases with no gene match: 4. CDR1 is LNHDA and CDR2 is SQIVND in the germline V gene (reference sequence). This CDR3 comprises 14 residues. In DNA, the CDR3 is TGTGCCAGTAGTATTGGACAGGCCTACACTGAAGCTTTCTTT. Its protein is CASSIGQAYTEAFF.

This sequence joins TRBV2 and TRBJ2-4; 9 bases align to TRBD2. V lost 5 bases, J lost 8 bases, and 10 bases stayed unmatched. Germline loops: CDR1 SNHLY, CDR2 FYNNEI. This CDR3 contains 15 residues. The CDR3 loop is CASSFPRAGGHIQYF. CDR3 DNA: TGTGCCAGCAGTTTTCCGAGAGCGGGAGGTCACATTCAGTACTTC.

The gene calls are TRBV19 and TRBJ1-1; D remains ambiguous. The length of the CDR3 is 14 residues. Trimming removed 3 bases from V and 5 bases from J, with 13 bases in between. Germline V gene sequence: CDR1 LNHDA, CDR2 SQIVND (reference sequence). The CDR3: CASSMDGEGTEAFF. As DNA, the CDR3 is TGTGCCAGTAGTATGGACGGGGAAGGGACTGAAGCTTTCTTT.

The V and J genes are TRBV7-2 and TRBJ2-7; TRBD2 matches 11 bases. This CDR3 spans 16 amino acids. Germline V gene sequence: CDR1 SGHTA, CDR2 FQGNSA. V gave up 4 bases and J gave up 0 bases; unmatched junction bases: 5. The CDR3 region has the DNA TGTGCCAGCAGCTCCGGGACTAGCGGTTTCTCCTACGAGCAGTACTTC. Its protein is CASSSGTSGFSYEQYF.

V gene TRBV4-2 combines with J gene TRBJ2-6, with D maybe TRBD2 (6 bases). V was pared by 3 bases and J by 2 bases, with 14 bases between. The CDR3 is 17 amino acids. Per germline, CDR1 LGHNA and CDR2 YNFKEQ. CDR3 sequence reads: CASSQGWGVTGANVLTF. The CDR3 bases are TGTGCCAGCAGCCAGGGATGGGGGGTCACTGGGGCCAACGTCCTGACTTTC.

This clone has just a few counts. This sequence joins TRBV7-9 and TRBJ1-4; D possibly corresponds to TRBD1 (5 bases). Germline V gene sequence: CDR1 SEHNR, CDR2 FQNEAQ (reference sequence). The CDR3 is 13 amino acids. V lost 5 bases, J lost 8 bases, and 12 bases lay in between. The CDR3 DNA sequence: TGTGCCAGCAGCGGGGGGGGAGGGGAAAAACTGTTTTTT. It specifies CASSGGGGEKLFF.

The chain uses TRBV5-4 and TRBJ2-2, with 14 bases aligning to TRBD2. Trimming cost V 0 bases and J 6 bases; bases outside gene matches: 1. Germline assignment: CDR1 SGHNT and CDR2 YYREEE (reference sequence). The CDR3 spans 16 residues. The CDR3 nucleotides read TGTGCCAGCAGCTTGGGACTAGCGGGAGGGGCCGGGGAGCTGTTTTTT. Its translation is CASSLGLAGGAGELFF.

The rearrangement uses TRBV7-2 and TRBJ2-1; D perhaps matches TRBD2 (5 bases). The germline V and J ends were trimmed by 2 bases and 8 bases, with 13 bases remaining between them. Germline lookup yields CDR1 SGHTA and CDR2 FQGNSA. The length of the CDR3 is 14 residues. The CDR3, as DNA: TGTGCCAGCAGCTTACAACACGGGAAGGATGAGCAGTTCTTC. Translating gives CASSLQHGKDEQFF.

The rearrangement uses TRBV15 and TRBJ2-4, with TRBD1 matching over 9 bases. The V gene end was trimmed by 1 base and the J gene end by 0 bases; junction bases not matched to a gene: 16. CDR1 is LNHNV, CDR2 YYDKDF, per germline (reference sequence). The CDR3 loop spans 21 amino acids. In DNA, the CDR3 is TGTGCCACCAGCAGAGGTACCTTGGGGACGGGACAGGGCAAAGCCAAAAACATTCAGTACTTC. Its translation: CATSRGTLGTGQGKAKNIQYF. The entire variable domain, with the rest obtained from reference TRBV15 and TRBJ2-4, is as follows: DAMVIQNPRYQVTQFGKPVTLSCSQTLNHNVMYWYQQKSSQAPKLLFHYYDKDFNNEADTPDNFQSRRPNTSFCFLDIRSPGLGDTAMYLCATSRGTLGTGQGKAKNIQYFGAGTRLSVL.

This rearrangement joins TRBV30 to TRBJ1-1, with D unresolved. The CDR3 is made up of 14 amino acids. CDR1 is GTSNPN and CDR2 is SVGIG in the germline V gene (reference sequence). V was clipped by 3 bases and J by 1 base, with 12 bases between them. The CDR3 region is CAWSENWANTEAFF. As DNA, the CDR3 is TGTGCCTGGAGCGAGAACTGGGCGAACACTGAAGCTTTCTTT.

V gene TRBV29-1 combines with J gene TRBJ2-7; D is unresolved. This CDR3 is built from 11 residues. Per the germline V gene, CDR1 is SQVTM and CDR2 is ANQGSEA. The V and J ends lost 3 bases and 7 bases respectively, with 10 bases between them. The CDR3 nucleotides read TGCAGCGTTGAGGTCGTGCGTGAGCAGTACTTC. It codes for CSVEVVREQYF.

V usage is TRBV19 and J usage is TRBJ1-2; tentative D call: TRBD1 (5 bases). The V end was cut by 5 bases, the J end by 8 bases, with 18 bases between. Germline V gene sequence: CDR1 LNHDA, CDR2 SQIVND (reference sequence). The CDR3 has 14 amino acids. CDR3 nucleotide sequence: TGTGCCAGTAGTCGGAATGGGGGGTCGGACGGCTACACCTTC. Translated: CASSRNGGSDGYTF. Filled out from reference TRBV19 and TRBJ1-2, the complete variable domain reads DGGITQSPKYLFRKEGQNVTLSCEQNLNHDAMYWYRQDPGQGLRLIYYSQIVNDFQKGDIAEGYSVSREKKESFPLTVTSAQKNPTAFYLCASSRNGGSDGYTFGSGTRLTVV.

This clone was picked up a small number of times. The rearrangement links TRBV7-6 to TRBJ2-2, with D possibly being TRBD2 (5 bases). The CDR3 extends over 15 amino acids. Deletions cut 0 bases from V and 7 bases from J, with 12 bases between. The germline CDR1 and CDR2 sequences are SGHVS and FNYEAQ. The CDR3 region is CASSLAPGLGGELFF. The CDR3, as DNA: TGTGCCAGCAGCTTAGCGCCTGGACTGGGCGGGGAGCTGTTTTTT.

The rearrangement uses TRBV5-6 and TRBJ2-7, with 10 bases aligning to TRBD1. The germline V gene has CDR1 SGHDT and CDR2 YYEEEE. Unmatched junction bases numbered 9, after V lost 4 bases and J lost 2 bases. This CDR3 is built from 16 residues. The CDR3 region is CASSGGTGERTYEQYF. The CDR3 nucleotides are TGTGCCAGCAGCGGGGGGACAGGGGAGCGAACCTACGAGCAGTACTTC. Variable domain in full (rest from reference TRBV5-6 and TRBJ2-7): DAGVTQSPTHLIKTRGQQVTLRCSPKSGHDTVSWYQQALGQGPQFIFQYYEEEERQRGNFPDRFSGHQFPNYSSELNVNALLLGDSALYLCASSGGTGERTYEQYFGPGTRLTVT.

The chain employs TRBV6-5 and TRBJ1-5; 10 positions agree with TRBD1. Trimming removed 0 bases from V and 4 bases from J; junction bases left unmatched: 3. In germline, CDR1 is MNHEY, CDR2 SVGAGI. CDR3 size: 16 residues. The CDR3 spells CASSYSRTGGNQPQHF. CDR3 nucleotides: TGTGCCAGCAGTTACTCCAGGACAGGGGGTAATCAGCCCCAGCATTTT.

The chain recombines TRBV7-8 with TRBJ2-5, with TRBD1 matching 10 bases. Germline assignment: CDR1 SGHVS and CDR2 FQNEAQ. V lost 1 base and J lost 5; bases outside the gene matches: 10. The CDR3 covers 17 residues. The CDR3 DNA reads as TGTGCCAGCAGCTTAGGACAGGGGGCTAAGATGATGGAGACCCAGTACTTC. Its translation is CASSLGQGAKMMETQYF.

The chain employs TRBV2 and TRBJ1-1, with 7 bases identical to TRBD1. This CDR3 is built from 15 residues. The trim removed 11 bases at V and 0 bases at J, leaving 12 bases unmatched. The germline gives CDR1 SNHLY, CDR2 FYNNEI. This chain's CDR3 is CAGRSTGPMNTEAFF. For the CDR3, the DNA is TGTGCCGGACGCTCGACAGGGCCTATGAACACTGAAGCTTTCTTT.

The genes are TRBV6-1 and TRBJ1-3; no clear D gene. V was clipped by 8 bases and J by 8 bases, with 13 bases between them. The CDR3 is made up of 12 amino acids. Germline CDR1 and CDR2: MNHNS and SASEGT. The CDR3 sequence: CASRGPLDTIYF. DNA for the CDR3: TGTGCCAGCCGTGGGCCACTAGACACCATATATTTT.

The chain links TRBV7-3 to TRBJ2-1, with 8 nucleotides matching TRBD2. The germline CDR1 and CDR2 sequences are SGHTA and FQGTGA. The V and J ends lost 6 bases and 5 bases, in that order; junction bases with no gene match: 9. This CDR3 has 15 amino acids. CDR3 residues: CASRGNRLANNEQFF. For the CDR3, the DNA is TGTGCCAGCAGGGGGAACCGACTAGCGAACAATGAGCAGTTCTTC. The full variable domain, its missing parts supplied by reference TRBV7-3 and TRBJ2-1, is GAGVSQTPSNKVTEKGKYVELRCDPISGHTALYWYRQSLGQGPEFLIYFQGTGAADDSGLPNDRFFAVRPEGSVSTLKIQRTERGDSAVYLCASRGNRLANNEQFFGPGTRLTVL.

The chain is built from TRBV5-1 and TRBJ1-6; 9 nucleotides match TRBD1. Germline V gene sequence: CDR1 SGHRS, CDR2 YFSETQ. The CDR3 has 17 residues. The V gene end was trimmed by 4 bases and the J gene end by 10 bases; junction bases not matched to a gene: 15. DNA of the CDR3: TGCGCCAGCAGCCTGTGGACAGGGGAAGATGTAGGATCACCCCTCCACTTT. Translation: CASSLWTGEDVGSPLHF.

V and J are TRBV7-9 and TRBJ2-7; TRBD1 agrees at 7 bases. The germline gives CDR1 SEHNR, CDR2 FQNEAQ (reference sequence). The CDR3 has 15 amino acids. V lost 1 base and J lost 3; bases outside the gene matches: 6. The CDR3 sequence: CASSLEDRVSYEQYF. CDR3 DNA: TGTGCCAGCAGCTTAGAAGACAGGGTCAGCTACGAGCAGTACTTC.

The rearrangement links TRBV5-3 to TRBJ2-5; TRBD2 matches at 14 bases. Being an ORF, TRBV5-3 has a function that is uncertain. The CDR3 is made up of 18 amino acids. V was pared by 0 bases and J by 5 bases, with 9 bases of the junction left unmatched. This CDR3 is CARSLETWTSGRNETQYF. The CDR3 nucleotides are TGTGCCAGAAGCTTGGAGACCTGGACTAGCGGGAGGAACGAGACCCAGTACTTC.

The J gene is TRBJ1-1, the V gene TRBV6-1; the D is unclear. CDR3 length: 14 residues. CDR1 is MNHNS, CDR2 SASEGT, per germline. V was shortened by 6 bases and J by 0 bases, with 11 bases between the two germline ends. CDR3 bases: TGTGCCAGCAGACCGCGGTACATGAACACTGAAGCTTTCTTT. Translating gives CASRPRYMNTEAFF.

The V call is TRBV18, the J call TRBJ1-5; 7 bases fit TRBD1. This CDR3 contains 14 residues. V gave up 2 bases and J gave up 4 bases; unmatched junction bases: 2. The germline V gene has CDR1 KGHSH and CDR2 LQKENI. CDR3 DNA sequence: TGTGCCAGCTCACCAGAGACAGGGAATCAGCCCCAGCATTTT. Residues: CASSPETGNQPQHF. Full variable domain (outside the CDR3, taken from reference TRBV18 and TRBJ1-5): NAGVMQNPRHLVRRRGQEARLRCSPMKGHSHVYWYRQLPEEGLKFMVYLQKENIIDESGMPKERFSAEFPKEGPSILRIQQVVRGDSAAYFCASSPETGNQPQHFGDGTRLSIL.

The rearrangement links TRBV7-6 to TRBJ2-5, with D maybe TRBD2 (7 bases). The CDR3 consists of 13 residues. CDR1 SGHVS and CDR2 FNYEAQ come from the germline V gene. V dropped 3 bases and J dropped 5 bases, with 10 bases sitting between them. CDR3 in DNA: TGTGCCAGCAGCTTTGGGGGGGCGGAGACCCAGTACTTC. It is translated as CASSFGGAETQYF.

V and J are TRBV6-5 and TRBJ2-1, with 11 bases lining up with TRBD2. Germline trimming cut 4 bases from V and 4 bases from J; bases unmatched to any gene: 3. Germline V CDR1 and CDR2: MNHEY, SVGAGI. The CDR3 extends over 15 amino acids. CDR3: CASSLAGGPYNEQFF. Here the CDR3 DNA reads TGTGCCAGCAGTTTAGCGGGGGGGCCTTACAATGAGCAGTTCTTC.